The present TCR beta chain was sequenced within a study of T cell responses to AZD1222 COVID-19 vaccine. About the study: Second doses at about 4 or about 12 weeks were pooled. Whole-study findings and limits: Nearly half of unique spike-specific TCRs reportedly avoided B.1.351 and B.1.1.7 mutated regions. Mostly white British, mostly female donors; authors suggested clonal diversity may be underestimated.

Worth noting for this clone: Its target is not known.

Profiling relied on immunoSEQ multiplex PCR, and the TCRdb table lists in-frame clones only, not all of them. The sample lists roughly 100,000 clones, around 95% seen once, with more than 2% in the top ten. The length of the CDR3 is 12 residues. V lost 4 bases, J lost 7 bases, and 11 bases lay in between. The germline V gene has CDR1 SGHKS and CDR2 YYEKEE (reference sequence). Sequencing used peripheral blood, obtained on day 0 of AZD1222 vaccination. This TCR derives from an adult in good health. This chain joins TRBV5-5 and TRBJ1-1; D is perhaps TRBD1 (6 bases). The CDR3 is CASSHRDGEAFF. The CDR3 nucleotides are TGTGCCAGCAGCCACAGGGACGGTGAAGCTTTCTTT.